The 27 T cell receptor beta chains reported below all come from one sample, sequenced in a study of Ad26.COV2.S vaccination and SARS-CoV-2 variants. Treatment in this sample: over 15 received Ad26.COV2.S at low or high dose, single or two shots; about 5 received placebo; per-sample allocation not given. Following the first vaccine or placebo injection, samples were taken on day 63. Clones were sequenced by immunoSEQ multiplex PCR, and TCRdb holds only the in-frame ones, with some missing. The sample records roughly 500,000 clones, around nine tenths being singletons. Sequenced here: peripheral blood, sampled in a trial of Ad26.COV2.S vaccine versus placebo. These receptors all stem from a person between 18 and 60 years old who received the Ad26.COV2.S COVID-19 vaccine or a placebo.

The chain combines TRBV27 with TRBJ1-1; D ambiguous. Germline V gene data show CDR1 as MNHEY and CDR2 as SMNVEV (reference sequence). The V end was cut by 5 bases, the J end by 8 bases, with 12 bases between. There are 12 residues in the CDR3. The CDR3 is CASSPTSGEAFF. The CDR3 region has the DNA TGTGCCAGCAGTCCAACAAGCGGAGAAGCTTTCTTT.

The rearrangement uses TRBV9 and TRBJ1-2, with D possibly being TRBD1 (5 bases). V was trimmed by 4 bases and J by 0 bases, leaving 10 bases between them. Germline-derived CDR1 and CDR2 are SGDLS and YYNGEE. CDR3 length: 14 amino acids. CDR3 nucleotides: TGTGCCAGCAGCAAGGGACGGACTAACTATGGCTACACCTTC. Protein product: CASSKGRTNYGYTF.

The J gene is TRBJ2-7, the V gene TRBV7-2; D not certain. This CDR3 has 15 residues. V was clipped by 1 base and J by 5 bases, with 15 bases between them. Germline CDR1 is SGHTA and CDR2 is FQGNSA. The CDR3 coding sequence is TGTGCCAGCAGCTTAGAGGTCGCGAGCCCCAACGAGCAGTACTTC. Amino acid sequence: CASSLEVASPNEQYF.

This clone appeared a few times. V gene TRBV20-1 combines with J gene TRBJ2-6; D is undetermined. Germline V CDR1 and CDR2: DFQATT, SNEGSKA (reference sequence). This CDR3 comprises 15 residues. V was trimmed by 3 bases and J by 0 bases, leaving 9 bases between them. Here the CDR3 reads CSASQYSSGANVLTF. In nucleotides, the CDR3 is TGCAGTGCTAGTCAATACTCCTCTGGGGCCAACGTCCTGACTTTC.

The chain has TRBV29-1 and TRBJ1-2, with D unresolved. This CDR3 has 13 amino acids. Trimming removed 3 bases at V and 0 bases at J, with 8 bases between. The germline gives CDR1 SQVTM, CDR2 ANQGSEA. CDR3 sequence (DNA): TGCAGCGTTGAGGGCCAGACTAACTATGGCTACACCTTC. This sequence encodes CSVEGQTNYGYTF.

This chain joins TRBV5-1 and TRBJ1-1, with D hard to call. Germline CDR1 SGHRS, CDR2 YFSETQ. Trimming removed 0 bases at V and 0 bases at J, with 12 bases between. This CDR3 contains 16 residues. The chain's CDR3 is CASSLEYSFLNTEAFF. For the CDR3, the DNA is TGCGCCAGCAGCTTGGAGTACAGCTTCCTGAACACTGAAGCTTTCTTT.

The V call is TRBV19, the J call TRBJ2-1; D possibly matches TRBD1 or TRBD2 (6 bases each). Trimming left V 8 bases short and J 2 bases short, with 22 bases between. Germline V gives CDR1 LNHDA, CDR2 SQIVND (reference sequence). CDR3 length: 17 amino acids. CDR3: CASSQGWGTPTYNEQFF. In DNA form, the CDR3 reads TGTGCCAGTTCCCAGGGGTGGGGGACTCCAACCTACAATGAGCAGTTCTTC.

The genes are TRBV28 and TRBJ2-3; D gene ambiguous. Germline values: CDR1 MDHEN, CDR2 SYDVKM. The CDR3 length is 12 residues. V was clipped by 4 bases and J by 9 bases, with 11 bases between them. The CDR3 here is CASSSYTKTQYF. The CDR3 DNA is TGTGCCAGCAGTTCATACACCAAAACGCAGTATTTT.

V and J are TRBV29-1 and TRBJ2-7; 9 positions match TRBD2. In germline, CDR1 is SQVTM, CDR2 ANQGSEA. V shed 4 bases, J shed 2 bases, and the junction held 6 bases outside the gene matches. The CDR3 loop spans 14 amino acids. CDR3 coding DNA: TGCAGCGTTGTCCGGGCGGGAGGGACCTACGAGCAGTACTTC. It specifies CSVVRAGGTYEQYF.

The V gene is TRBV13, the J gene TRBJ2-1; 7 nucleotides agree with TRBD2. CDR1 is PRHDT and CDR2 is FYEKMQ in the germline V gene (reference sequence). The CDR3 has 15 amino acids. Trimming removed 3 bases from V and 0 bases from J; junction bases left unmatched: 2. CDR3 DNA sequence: TGTGCCAGCAGCTTCGCTAGCGGCTCCTACAATGAGCAGTTCTTC. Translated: CASSFASGSYNEQFF.

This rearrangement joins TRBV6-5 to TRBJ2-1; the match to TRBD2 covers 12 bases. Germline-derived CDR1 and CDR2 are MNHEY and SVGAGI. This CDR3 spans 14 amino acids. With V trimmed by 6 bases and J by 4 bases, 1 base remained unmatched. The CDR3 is CASSGLAGYNEQFF. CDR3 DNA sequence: TGTGCCAGCAGCGGACTAGCGGGGTACAATGAGCAGTTCTTC.

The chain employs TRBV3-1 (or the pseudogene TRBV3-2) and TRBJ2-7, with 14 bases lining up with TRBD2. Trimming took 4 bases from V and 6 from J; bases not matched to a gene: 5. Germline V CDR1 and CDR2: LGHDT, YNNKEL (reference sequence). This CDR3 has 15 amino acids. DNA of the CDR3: TGTGCCAGCAGCCTTGGGACTAGCGGGAGTCGCGAGCAGTACTTC. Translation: CASSLGTSGSREQYF.

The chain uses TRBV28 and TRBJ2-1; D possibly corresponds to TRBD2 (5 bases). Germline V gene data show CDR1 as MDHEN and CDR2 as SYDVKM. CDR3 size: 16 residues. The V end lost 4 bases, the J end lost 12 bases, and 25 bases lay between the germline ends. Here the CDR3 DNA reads TGTGCCAGCAGTTCCCCCCGGACTCCCGCAATGGGTTGGCAGTTCTTC. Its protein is CASSSPRTPAMGWQFF.

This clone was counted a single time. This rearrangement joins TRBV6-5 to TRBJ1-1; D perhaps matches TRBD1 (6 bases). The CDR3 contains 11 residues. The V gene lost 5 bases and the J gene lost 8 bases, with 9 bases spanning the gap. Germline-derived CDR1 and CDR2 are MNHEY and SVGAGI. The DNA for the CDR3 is TGTGCCAGCAGTACAGGGCACGAAGCTTTCTTT. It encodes CASSTGHEAFF.

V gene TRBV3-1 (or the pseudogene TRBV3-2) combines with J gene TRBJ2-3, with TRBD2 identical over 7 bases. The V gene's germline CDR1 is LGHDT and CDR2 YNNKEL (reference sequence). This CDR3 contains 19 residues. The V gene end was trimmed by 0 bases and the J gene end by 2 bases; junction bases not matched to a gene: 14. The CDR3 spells CASSQELPGREENTDTQYF. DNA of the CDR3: TGTGCCAGCAGCCAAGAACTACCCGGTCGGGAGGAGAACACAGATACGCAGTATTTT.

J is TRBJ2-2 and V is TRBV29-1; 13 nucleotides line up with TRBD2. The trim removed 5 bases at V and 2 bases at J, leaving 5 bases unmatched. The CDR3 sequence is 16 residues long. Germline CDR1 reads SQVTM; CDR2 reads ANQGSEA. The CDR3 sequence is CSVFGTSGTNTGELFF. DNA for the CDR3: TGCAGCGTTTTCGGGACTAGCGGGACCAACACCGGGGAGCTGTTTTTT.

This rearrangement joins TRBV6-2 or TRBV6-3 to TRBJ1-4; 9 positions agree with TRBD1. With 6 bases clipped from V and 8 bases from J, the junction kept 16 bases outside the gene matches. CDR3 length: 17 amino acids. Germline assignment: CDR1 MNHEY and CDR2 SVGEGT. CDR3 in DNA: TGTGCCAGCAGCCTATATTTCCTACAGGGGGCGTCGGAAAAACTGTTTTTT. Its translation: CASSLYFLQGASEKLFF.

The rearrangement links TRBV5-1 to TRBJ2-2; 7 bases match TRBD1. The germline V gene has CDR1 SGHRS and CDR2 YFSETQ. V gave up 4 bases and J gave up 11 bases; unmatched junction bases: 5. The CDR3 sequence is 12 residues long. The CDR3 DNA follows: TGCGCCAGCAGCGCATCAGGGGGTGAGCTGTTTTTT. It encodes CASSASGGELFF. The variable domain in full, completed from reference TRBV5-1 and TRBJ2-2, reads KAGVTQTPRYLIKTRGQQVTLSCSPISGHRSVSWYQQTPGQGLQFLFEYFSETQRNKGNFPGRFSGRQFSNSRSEMNVSTLELGDSALYLCASSASGGELFFGEGSRLTVL.

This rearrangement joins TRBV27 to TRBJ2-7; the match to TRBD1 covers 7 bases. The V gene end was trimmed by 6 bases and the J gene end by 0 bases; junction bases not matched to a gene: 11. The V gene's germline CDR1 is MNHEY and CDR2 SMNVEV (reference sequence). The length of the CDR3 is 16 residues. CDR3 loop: CASRHSQGRVSYEQYF. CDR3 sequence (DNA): TGTGCCAGCAGACACTCACAGGGGCGGGTCTCCTACGAGCAGTACTTC.

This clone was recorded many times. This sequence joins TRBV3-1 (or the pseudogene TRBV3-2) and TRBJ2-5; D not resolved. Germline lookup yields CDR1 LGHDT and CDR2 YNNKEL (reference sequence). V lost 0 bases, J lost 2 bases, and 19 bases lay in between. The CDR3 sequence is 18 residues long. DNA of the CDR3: TGTGCCAGCAGCCAAGATCTAGGCGCCGAACTGGGTCAAGAGACCCAGTACTTC. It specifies CASSQDLGAELGQETQYF.

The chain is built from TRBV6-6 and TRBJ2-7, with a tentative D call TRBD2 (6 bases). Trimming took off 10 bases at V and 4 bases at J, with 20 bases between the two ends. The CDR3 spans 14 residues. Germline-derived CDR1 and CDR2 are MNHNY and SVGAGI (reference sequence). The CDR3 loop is CATRLFGTAYEQYF. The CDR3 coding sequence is TGTGCCACCCGTTTATTCGGGACTGCTTACGAGCAGTACTTC.

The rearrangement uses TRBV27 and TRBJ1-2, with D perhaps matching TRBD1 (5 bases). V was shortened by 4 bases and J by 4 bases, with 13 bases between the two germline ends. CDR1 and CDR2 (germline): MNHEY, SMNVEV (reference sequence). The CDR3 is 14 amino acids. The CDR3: CASSSVSGIYGYTF. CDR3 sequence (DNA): TGTGCCAGCAGTTCCGTTTCAGGGATCTATGGCTACACCTTC.

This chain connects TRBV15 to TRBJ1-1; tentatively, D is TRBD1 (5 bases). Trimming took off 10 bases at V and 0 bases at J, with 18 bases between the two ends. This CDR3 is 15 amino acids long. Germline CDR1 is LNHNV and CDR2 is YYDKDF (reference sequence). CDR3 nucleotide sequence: TGTGCCATCCTCCCTTTGGGGCAAATGAACACTGAAGCTTTCTTT. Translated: CAILPLGQMNTEAFF.

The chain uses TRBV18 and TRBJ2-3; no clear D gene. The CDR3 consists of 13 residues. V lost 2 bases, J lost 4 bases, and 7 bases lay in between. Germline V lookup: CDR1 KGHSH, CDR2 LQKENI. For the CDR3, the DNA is TGTGCCAGCTCACCAATCGAAGCAGATACGCAGTATTTT. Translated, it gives CASSPIEADTQYF.

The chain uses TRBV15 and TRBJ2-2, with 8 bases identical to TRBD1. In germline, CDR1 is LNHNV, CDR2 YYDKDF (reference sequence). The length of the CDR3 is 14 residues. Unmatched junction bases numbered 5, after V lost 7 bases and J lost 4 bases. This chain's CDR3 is CATTTDRGTGELFF. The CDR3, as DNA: TGTGCCACCACCACAGACAGGGGCACCGGGGAGCTGTTTTTT.

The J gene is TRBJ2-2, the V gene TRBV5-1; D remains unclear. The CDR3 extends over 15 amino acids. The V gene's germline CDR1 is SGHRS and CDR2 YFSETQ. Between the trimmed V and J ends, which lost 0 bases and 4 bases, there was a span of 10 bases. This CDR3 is CASSLEGSPTGELFF. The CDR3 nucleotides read TGCGCCAGCAGCTTGGAAGGGTCCCCCACCGGGGAGCTGTTTTTT. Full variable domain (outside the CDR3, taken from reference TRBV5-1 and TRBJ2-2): KAGVTQTPRYLIKTRGQQVTLSCSPISGHRSVSWYQQTPGQGLQFLFEYFSETQRNKGNFPGRFSGRQFSNSRSEMNVSTLELGDSALYLCASSLEGSPTGELFFGEGSRLTVL.

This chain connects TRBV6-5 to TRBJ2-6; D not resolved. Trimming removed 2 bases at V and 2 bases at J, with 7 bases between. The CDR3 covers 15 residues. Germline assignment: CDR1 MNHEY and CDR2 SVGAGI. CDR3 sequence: CASSYQSPGANVLTF. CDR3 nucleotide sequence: TGTGCCAGCAGTTACCAGTCCCCTGGGGCCAACGTCCTGACTTTC.